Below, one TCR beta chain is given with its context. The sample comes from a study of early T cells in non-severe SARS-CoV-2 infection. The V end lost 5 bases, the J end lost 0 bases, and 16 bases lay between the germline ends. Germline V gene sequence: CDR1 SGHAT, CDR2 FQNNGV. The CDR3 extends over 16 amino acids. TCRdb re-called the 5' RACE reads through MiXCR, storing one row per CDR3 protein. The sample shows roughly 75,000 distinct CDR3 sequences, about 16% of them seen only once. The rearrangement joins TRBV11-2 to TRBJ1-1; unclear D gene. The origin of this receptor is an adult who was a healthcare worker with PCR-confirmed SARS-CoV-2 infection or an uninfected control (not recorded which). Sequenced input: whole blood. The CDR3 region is CASSLRAPPMNTEAFF. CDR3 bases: TGTGCCAGCAGCCTAAGGGCCCCCCCCATGAACACTGAAGCTTTCTTT.